This entry features one T cell receptor beta chain sequence. This entry is derived from a study of blood T cell repertoires in COVID-19. Turning to the study itself: Some COVID-19 samples were acute and others convalescent; all came from the United States, Italy and Spain. T cells, B-cell-depleted T cells, or PBMCs provided the cDNA or gDNA that served as material.

Produced via immunoSEQ multiplex PCR; TCRdb's table is partial and in-frame only. The sample carries roughly 230,000 clones, 84% recorded once. Germline V gene sequence: CDR1 LNHDA, CDR2 SQIVND (reference sequence). This CDR3 region has 13 residues. V lost 5 bases to trimming and J lost 6 bases, with 11 bases between them. Those enrolled, adults aged 18 to 89 years, came from about two dozen US areas. Which cohort a participant joined came from the clinical history participants gave. This chain connects TRBV19 to TRBJ2-1, with D possibly being TRBD2 (6 bases). The material sequenced was PBMCs or T cells enriched from blood (not recorded which). The receptor was derived from a man aged 50 to 60 who had recovered from COVID-19. CDR3: CASSPRLVNEQFF. Here the CDR3 DNA reads TGTGCCAGTAGTCCCAGACTAGTCAATGAGCAGTTCTTC.